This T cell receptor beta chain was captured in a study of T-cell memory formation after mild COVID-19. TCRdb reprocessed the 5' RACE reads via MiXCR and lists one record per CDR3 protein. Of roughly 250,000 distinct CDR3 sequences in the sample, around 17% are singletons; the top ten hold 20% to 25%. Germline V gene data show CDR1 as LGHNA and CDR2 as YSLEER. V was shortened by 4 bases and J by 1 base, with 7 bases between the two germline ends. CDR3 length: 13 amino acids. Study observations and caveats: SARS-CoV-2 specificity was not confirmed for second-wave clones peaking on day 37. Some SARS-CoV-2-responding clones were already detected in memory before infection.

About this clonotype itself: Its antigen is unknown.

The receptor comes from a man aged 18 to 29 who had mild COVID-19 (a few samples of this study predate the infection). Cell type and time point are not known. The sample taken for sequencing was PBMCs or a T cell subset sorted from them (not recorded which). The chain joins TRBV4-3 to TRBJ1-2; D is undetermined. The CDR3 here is CASSREGNYGYTF. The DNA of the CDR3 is TGCGCCAGCAGCCGAGAGGGTAACTATGGCTACACCTTC.